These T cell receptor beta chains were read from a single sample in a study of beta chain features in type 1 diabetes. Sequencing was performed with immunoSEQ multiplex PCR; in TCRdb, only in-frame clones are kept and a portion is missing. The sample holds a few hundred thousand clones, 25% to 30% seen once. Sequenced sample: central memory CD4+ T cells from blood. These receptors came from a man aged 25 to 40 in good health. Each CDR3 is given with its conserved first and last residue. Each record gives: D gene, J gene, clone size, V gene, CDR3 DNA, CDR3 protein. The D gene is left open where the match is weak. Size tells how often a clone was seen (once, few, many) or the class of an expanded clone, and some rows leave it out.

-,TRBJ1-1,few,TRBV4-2,TGTGCCAGCAGCCAAGAAGGATTGAACACTGAAGCTTTCTTT,CASSQEGLNTEAFF
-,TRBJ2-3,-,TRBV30,TGTGCCTGGAGCCTCGTGGGGCCAGATACGCAGTATTTT,CAWSLVGPDTQYF
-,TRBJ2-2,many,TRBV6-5,TGTGCCAGCAGCCGGACGGATACCGGGGAGCTGTTTTTT,CASSRTDTGELFF
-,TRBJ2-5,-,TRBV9,TGTGCCAGCAGCGTACGGCCCGAGGGGGAGACCCAGTACTTC,CASSVRPEGETQYF
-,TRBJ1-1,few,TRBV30,TGTGTTGGCGATGGCATCCGGGCTTTCTTT,CVGDGIRAFF
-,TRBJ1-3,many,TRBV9,TGTGCCAGCAGCTCCCATCCGCCTGGAAACACCATATATTTT,CASSSHPPGNTIYF
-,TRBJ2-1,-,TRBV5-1,TGCGCCAGCAGCACCCTGGGACAATTCCCCTCCCCTGAGCAGTTCTTC,CASSTLGQFPSPEQFF
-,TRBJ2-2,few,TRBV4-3,TGCGCCAGCAGCCAAGAAGTCAGCCTAGTAGCCGGGGAGCTGTTTTTT,CASSQEVSLVAGELFF
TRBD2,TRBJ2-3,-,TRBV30,TGTGCCTGGAGTGTGGGGACTACTACAGATACGCAGTATTTT,CAWSVGTTTDTQYF
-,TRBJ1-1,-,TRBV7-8,TGTGCCAGCAGCTTTCGGGATAGGGACACTGAAGCTTTCTTT,CASSFRDRDTEAFF
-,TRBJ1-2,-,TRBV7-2,TGTGCCAGCAGCTTAGGTCTCCGGTATGGCTACACCTTC,CASSLGLRYGYTF
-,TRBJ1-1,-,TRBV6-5,TGTGCCAGCAGCCCGATAAATACGATCACTGAAGCTTTCTTT,CASSPINTITEAFF
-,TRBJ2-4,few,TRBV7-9,TGTGCCAGCAGCTTAGAATTGCTCAATACCAAAAACATTCAGTACTTC,CASSLELLNTKNIQYF
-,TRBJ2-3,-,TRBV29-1,TGCAGCGCCCTTGCGGGGGCGTTAGATACGCAGTATTTT,CSALAGALDTQYF
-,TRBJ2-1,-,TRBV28,TGTGCCAGCAGTTTAAGAGCCGATGAGCAGTTCTTC,CASSLRADEQFF
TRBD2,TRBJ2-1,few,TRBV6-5,TGTGCCAGCCGCGGGACTAGCGGGGGGAATGAGCAGTTCTTC,CASRGTSGGNEQFF
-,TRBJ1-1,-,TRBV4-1,TGCGCCAGCAGCCAAGGCCTTGGGGCTTTCTTT,CASSQGLGAFF
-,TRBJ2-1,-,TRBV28,TGTGCCAGCAGTCGACCCGACCTGTTGGAGCAGTTCTTC,CASSRPDLLEQFF
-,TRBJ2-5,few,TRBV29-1,TGCAGCGTTGCCATACAACAGACCCAGTACTTC,CSVAIQQTQYF
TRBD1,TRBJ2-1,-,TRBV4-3,TGCGCCAGCAGCCAAGGAAGGACAGGGCTTAGGAGTGAGCAGTTCTTC,CASSQGRTGLRSEQFF
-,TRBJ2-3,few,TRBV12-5,TGTGCTAGCCTACCAGGGGGCACAGATACGCAGTATTTT,CASLPGGTDTQYF
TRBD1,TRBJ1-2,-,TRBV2,TGTGCCAGCACCCGGGACAGGGGAAACTATGGCTACACCTTC,CASTRDRGNYGYTF
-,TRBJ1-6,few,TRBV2,TGTGCCAGCAGTACGTCAGGGGTTTCACCCCTCCACTTT,CASSTSGVSPLHF
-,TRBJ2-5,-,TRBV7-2,TGTGCCAGCAGCCGCCGGGACGGGGGACAAGAGACCCAGTACTTC,CASSRRDGGQETQYF
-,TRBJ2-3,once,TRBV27,TGTGCCAGCAAAACGGGGGCGGGCACAGATACGCAGTATTTT,CASKTGAGTDTQYF